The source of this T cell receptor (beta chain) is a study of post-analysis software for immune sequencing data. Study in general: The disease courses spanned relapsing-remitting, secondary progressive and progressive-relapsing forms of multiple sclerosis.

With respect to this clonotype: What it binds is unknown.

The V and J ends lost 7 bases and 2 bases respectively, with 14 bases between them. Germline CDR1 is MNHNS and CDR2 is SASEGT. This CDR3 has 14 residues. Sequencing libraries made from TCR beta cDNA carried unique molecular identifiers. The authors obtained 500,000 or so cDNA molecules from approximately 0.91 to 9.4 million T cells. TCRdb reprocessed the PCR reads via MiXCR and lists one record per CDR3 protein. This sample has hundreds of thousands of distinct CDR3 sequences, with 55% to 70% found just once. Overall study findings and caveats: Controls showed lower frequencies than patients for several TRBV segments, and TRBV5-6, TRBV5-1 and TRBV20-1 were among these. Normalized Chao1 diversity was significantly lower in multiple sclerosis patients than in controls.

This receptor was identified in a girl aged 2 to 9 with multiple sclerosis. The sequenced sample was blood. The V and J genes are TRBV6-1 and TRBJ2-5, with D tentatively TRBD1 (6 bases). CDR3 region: CASTGQHHQETQYF. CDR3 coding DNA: TGTGCCAGCACAGGACAGCACCATCAAGAGACCCAGTACTTC.